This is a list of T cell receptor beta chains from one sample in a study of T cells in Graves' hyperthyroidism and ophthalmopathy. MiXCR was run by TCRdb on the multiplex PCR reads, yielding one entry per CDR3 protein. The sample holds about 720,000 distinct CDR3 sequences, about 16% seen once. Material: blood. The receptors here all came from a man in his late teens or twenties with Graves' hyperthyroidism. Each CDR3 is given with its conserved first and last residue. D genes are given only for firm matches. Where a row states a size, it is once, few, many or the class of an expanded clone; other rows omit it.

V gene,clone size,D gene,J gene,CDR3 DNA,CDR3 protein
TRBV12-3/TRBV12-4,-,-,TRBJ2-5,TGTGCCAGCAGTTTCTACAGCCAAGAGACCCAGTACTTC,CASSFYSQETQYF
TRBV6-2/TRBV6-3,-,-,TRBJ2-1,TGTGCCAGCAGCAGCCTTGGTGGGACCTACAATGAGCAGTTCTTC,CASSSLGGTYNEQFF
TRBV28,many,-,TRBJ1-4,TGTGCCAGCAGCCCCGTGAGGCAGGGATTTGAAAAACTGTTTTTT,CASSPVRQGFEKLFF
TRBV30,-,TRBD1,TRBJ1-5,TGTGCCTGGAGTTTTGGGGACAGAGCCAATCAGCCCCAGCATTTT,CAWSFGDRANQPQHF
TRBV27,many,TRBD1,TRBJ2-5,TGTGCCAGCAGTAGACAGGGGAGTCGTGAGACCCAGTACTTC,CASSRQGSRETQYF
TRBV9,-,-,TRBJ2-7,TGTGCCAGCAGCGTAGGCGGGGCGCCGACCTCCTACGAGCAGTACTTC,CASSVGGAPTSYEQYF
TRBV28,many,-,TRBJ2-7,TGTGCCAGCAGTTATCCGGGACAAGCCTACGAGCAGTACTTC,CASSYPGQAYEQYF
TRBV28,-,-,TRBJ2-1,TGTGCCAGCAGTTTGCCGGGGACACCGAACCTCTCCTACAATGAGCAGTTCTTC,CASSLPGTPNLSYNEQFF
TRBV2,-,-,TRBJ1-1,TGTGCCAGCAGTGCGTGGGGGAACACTGAATCGGCTTTCTTT,CASSAWGNTESAFF
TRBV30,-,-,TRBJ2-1,TGTGCCTGGAACCAGGGGGGGGATGAGCAGTTCTTC,CAWNQGGDEQFF
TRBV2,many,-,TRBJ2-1,TGTGCCAGCCGCACCGAACAGGGTCGGTTAGGTGAGCAGTTCTTC,CASRTEQGRLGEQFF
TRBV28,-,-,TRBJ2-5,TGTGCCAGCAGTTTCCTATTAGAGACCCAGTACTTC,CASSFLLETQYF
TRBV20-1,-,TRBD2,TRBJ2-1,TGCAGTGTGGGGCGCGGGAGGACTTACAATGAGCAGTTCTTC,CSVGRGRTYNEQFF
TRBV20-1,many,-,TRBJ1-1,TGCAGTGCTAGGCGGGAGGAAGCTTTCTTT,CSARREEAFF
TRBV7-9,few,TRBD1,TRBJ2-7,TGTGCCAGCAGCCGCCGGGACAGACACTACGAGCAGTACTTC,CASSRRDRHYEQYF
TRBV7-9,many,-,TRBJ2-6,TGTGCCAGCAGCTTACCGGGAGTTGGGGCCAACGTCCTGACTTTC,CASSLPGVGANVLTF
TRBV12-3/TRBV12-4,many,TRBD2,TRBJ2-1,TGTGCCAGCTCCCCAGCCGGGACTAGCGGGCTTCGATACAATGAGCAGTTCTTC,CASSPAGTSGLRYNEQFF
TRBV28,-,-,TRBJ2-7,TGTGCCAGCAGTCTCCCTCGACTAGTTTCCTACGAGCAGTACTTC,CASSLPRLVSYEQYF
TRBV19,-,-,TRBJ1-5,TGTGCCAGTACCCTATCAGGCCTGGATCAGCCCCAGCATTTT,CASTLSGLDQPQHF
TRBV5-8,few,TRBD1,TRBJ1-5,TGTGCCAGCAGCACCGGGACAGAGGGCTGGGGCAATCAGCCCCAGCATTTT,CASSTGTEGWGNQPQHF
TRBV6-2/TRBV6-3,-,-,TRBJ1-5,TGTGCCAGCAGTTACCTCGATAGCAATCAGCCCCAGCATTTT,CASSYLDSNQPQHF
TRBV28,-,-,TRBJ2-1,TGTGCCAGCAGTTTATGGGGAGATGAGCAGTTCTTC,CASSLWGDEQFF
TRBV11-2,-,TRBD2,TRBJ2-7,TGTGCCAGCAGCCGACAAGGGCTAGCGGGAGTCTACTACGAGCAGTACTTC,CASSRQGLAGVYYEQYF
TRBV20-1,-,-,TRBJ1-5,TGCAGTGCTAGATCCCACCGGGGTCAGCCCCAGCATTTT,CSARSHRGQPQHF
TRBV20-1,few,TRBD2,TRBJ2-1,TGCAGTGCTAGGTCTAGCGGGAAAAACAATGAGCAGTTCTTC,CSARSSGKNNEQFF
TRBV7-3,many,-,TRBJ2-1,TGTGCCAGCAGCTTAAGACCCACCAACGAACTATCCTACAATGAGCAGTTCTTC,CASSLRPTNELSYNEQFF
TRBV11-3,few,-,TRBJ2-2,TGTGCCAGCAGCTTAGATGCATCCCCAGAGGGCACCGGGGAGCTGTTTTTT,CASSLDASPEGTGELFF
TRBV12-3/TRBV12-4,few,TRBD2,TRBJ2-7,TGTGCCAGCGGTCCTATAGCGGGAGAGGGTGAGCAGTACTTC,CASGPIAGEGEQYF
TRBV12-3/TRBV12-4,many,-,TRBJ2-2,TGTGCCAGCAGTTTCTGGGACACCGGGGAGCTGTTTTTT,CASSFWDTGELFF
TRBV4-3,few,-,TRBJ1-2,TGCGCCAGCAGCCAAGGGGGCGCAAATTATGGCTACACCTTC,CASSQGGANYGYTF
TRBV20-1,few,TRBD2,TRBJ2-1,TGCAGTGCCCAGAACGTTGGGGCTAGCGGGATGAATGAGCAGTTCTTC,CSAQNVGASGMNEQFF